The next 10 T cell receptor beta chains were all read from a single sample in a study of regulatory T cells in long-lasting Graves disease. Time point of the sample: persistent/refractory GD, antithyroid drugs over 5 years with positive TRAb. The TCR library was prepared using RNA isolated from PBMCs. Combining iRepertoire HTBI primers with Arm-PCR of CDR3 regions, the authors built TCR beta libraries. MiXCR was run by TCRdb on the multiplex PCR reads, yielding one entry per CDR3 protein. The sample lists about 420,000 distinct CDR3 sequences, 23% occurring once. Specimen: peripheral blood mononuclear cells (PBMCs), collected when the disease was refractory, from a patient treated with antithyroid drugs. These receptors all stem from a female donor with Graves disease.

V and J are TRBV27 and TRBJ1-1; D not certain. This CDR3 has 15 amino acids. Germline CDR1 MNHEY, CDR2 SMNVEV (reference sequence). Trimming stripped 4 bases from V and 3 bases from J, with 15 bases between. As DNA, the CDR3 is TGTGCCAGCAGTTCGAGGGCCAGGAGATACACTGAAGCTTTCTTT. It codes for CASSSRARRYTEAFF.

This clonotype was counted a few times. CDR3 sequence reads: CSARKGGTGAETQYF. The CDR3 nucleotides are TGCAGTGCAAGAAAGGGTGGGACAGGGGCCGAGACCCAGTACTTC. This sequence joins TRBV20-1 and TRBJ2-5; 10 bases are a match to TRBD1. Germline-derived CDR1 and CDR2 are DFQATT and SNEGSKA (reference sequence). After removal of 6 bases from V and 5 bases from J, the junction contained 12 bases not matched to a gene. There are 15 residues in the CDR3.

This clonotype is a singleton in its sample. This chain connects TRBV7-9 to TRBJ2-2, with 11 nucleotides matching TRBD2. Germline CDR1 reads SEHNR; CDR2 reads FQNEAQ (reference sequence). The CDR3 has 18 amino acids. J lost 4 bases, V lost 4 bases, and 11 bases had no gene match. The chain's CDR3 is CASSSTRIGTSGTGELFF. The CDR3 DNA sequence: TGTGCCAGCAGCTCCACACGTATCGGGACTAGCGGCACCGGGGAGCTGTTTTTT.

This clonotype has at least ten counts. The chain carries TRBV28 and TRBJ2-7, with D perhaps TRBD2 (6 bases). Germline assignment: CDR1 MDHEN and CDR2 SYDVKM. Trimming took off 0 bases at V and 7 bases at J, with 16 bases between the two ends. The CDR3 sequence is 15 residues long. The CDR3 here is CASSLWGEALREQYF. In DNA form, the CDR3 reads TGTGCCAGCAGTTTATGGGGGGAGGCGCTGCGGGAGCAGTACTTC.

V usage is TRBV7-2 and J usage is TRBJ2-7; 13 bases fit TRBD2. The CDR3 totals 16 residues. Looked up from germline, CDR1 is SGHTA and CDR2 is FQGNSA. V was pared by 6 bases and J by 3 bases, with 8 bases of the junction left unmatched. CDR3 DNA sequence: TGTGCCAGCAGTTACTTGGGACTAGCGGGACACTACGAGCAGTACTTC. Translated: CASSYLGLAGHYEQYF.

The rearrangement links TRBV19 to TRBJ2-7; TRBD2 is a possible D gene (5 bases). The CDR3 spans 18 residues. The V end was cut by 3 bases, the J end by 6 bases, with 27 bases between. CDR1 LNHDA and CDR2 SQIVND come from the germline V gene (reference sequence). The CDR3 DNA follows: TGTGCCAGTAGTATCGGGAACGTGGGCGCGGGCTCTCGGGGCGAGCAGTACTTC. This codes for CASSIGNVGAGSRGEQYF. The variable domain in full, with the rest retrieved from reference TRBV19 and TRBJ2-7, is DGGITQSPKYLFRKEGQNVTLSCEQNLNHDAMYWYRQDPGQGLRLIYYSQIVNDFQKGDIAEGYSVSREKKESFPLTVTSAQKNPTAFYLCASSIGNVGAGSRGEQYFGPGTRLTVT.

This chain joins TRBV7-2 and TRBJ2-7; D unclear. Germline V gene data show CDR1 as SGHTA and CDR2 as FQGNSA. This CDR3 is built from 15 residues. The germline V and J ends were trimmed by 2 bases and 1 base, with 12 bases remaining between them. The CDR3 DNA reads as TGTGCCAGCAGCTTACAATCCAGGTCTTCCTACGAGCAGTACTTC. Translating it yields CASSLQSRSSYEQYF.

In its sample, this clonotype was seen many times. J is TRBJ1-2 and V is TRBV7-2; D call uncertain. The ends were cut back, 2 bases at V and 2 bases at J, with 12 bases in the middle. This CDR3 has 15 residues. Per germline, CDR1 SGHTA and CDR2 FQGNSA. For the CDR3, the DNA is TGTGCCAGCAGCTTACCAAGGGTCTTAAACTATGGCTACACCTTC. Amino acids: CASSLPRVLNYGYTF.

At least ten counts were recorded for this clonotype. The CDR3 sequence: CASSYLRQGPQYF. CDR3 in DNA: TGTGCCAGCAGTTACCTCCGACAGGGACCGCAGTACTTC. The genes are TRBV28 and TRBJ2-7, with 7 bases fitting TRBD1. This CDR3 has 13 residues. The V and J ends lost 4 bases and 9 bases, in that order; junction bases with no gene match: 9. CDR1 is MDHEN and CDR2 is SYDVKM in the germline V gene.

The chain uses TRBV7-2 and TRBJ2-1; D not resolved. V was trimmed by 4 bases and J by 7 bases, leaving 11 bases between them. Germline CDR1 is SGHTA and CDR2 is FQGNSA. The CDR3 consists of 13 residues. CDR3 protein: CASSYAGFNEQFF. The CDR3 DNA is TGTGCCAGCAGCTATGCAGGATTTAATGAGCAGTTCTTC.